This TCR beta chain came from a study of cytomegalovirus exposure and HLA in healthy donors. The PCR contained 60 Vbeta and 13 Jbeta primers. The protocol was immunoSEQ multiplex PCR, while the TCRdb copy is restricted to in-frame clones and leaves out a portion. The sample consists of around 140,000 clones, approximately 80% of them appearing once. Findings of the study overall: The authors listed 150 to 200 TCR beta chains as cytomegalovirus-associated. A later analysis reportedly identified an Asian-associated ancestry cluster as carrying fewer N-insertions than the roughly 670-donor mean. As a later analysis showed, several of the most significant clusters appeared to be linked to common viral pathogens. Reportedly, TCR beta sequences accurately predicted HLA-A and HLA-B alleles in most subjects.

On this clone itself: Its antigen is currently unknown. Likely a read error: the CDR3 ends without its conserved phenylalanine or tryptophan. The DNA is left out, because the CDR3 cannot be placed on it with certainty; the CDR3 is given as TCRdb lists it.

The CDR3 has 11 amino acids, counting both end residues. Per germline, CDR1 DFQATT and CDR2 SNEGSKA (reference sequence). This receptor was identified in a woman aged 60 to 75 in good health and CMV-seronegative. This chain links TRBV20-1 with TRBJ2-3; the table names TRBD2, a call not compared with the DNA. The sample comprised PBMCs. This CDR3 reads CSAKTSGPPDL.